The present entry profiles one T cell receptor (beta chain) with its context. The data are from a study of blood T cell repertoires in COVID-19. The CDR3 sequence is 18 residues long. V lost 0 bases, J lost 1 base, and 5 bases stayed unmatched. The germline V gene encodes CDR1 MGHRA and CDR2 YSYEKL. Repertoires were generated with immunoSEQ multiplex PCR, while TCRdb's copy carries only in-frame clones and drops some. Counted here are approximately 150,000 clones, approximately 89% occurring once; the ten biggest clones make up about 1.5%. This receptor was obtained from a human donor in a cohort sampled during active COVID-19. Sequencing was done on a sample of peripheral blood. The chain combines TRBV4-1 with TRBJ2-3; 12 nucleotides match TRBD2. CDR3 sequence: CASSQDGLAGRGTDTQYF. CDR3 bases: TGCGCCAGCAGCCAAGATGGACTAGCGGGGAGGGGCACAGATACGCAGTATTTT.